The 20 T cell receptor beta chains listed next were all sequenced from one sample in a study of blood T cell repertoires in COVID-19. Assay used: immunoSEQ multiplex PCR; TCRdb lists only in-frame clones, some missing. The sample contains tens of thousands of clones, 75% to 80% of which appear only once. The sample consisted of peripheral blood. The receptors derive from a man between 65 and 85 years old with active or convalescent COVID-19.

The V and J genes are TRBV2 and TRBJ1-1, with unresolved D. From germline, CDR1 is SNHLY and CDR2 FYNNEI. Trimming stripped 2 bases from V and 5 bases from J, with 12 bases between. The CDR3 is 14 amino acids. In nucleotides, the CDR3 is TGTGCCAGCAGTGAACTGTCGCGGAGTACTGAAGCTTTCTTT. This translates into CASSELSRSTEAFF.

This clone was recorded only once. This sequence joins TRBV6-6 and TRBJ1-3; 8 positions match TRBD1. The CDR3 covers 15 residues. Per the germline V gene, CDR1 is MNHNY and CDR2 is SVGAGI (reference sequence). Trimming cost V 2 bases and J 3 bases; bases outside gene matches: 3. CDR3 region: CASSYTTGGGNTIYF. DNA of the CDR3: TGTGCCAGCAGTTACACAACAGGGGGTGGAAACACCATATATTTT.

With respect to this clone: In the same sample, other DNA sequences code for this CDR3. The V gene is TRBV9, the J gene TRBJ2-2, with 8 nucleotides matching TRBD2. CDR1 is SGDLS, CDR2 YYNGEE, per germline. CDR3 size: 14 residues. V lost 8 bases and J lost 6; bases outside the gene matches: 9. The CDR3 sequence: CASSPISGAGELFF. DNA of the CDR3: TGTGCCAGTAGCCCGATTAGCGGGGCCGGGGAGCTGTTTTTT.

The chain recombines TRBV11-3 with TRBJ2-1; 7 bases match TRBD2. Trimming cost V 5 bases and J 3 bases; bases outside gene matches: 4. Germline V gene sequence: CDR1 SGHNT, CDR2 YENEEA. The CDR3 has 14 residues. The CDR3 spells CASSGGSLYNEQFF. The CDR3 DNA follows: TGTGCCAGCAGCGGCGGGAGCCTCTACAATGAGCAGTTCTTC.

The V and J genes are TRBV19 and TRBJ2-3, with D possibly being TRBD2 (6 bases). V was pared by 5 bases and J by 5 bases, with 17 bases between. Germline V gene data show CDR1 as LNHDA and CDR2 as SQIVND (reference sequence). CDR3 length equals 15 residues. Written as DNA, the CDR3 is TGTGCCAGTAGTCCCGGGACTGCGTCGGGAGATACGCAGTATTTT. As protein: CASSPGTASGDTQYF.

This chain connects TRBV24-1 to TRBJ2-1, with TRBD2 matching over 10 bases. The V and J ends lost 4 bases and 9 bases, in that order; junction bases with no gene match: 14. The germline CDR1 and CDR2 sequences are KGHDR and SFDVKD. This CDR3 comprises 17 residues. CDR3 coding DNA: TGTGCCACCAGTGACCCAAAAGCGGGAGGGACGAGGAGTGAGCAGTTCTTC. As protein: CATSDPKAGGTRSEQFF.

The chain carries TRBV4-2 and TRBJ1-4; the D gene is possibly TRBD1 (5 bases). The germline V and J ends were trimmed by 1 base and 8 bases, with 14 bases remaining between them. From germline, CDR1 is LGHNA and CDR2 YNFKEQ. The CDR3 totals 15 residues. CDR3 amino acids: CASSQVGQGGEKLFF. CDR3 DNA: TGTGCCAGCAGCCAAGTAGGCCAGGGTGGCGAAAAACTGTTTTTT.

V is TRBV29-1 and J is TRBJ2-3; D is unclear. The CDR3 sequence is 13 residues long. Trimming removed 6 bases at V and 0 bases at J, with 10 bases between. Per germline, CDR1 SQVTM and CDR2 ANQGSEA. The CDR3 region is CSVVHGSTDTQYF. The CDR3 DNA reads as TGCAGCGTCGTTCACGGTAGCACAGATACGCAGTATTTT.

The rearrangement uses TRBV19 and TRBJ1-1; D unresolved. CDR3 size: 13 residues. The germline CDR1 and CDR2 sequences are LNHDA and SQIVND (reference sequence). V dropped 7 bases and J dropped 1 base, with 10 bases sitting between them. The CDR3 spells CASIKEANTEAFF. DNA for the CDR3: TGTGCCAGTATTAAAGAAGCGAACACTGAAGCTTTCTTT.

V gene TRBV7-9 combines with J gene TRBJ2-7, with TRBD2 identical over 11 bases. CDR3 length: 15 amino acids. The trim removed 5 bases at V and 4 bases at J, leaving 7 bases unmatched. Germline V gene lookup returns CDR1 SEHNR and CDR2 FQNEAQ (reference sequence). CDR3 in DNA: TGTGCCAGCAGCCGCACTAGCGGGAGTAATTACGAGCAGTACTTC. The encoded protein is CASSRTSGSNYEQYF.

This chain links TRBV7-9 with TRBJ2-1; D perhaps matches TRBD2 (6 bases). The CDR3 loop spans 16 amino acids. Germline CDR1 reads SEHNR; CDR2 reads FQNEAQ (reference sequence). The V end was cut by 3 bases, the J end by 1 base, with 13 bases between. Written as DNA, the CDR3 is TGTGCCAGCAGCTTGGCGGGGTCCGGGTCCTACAATGAGCAGTTCTTC. Its protein product is CASSLAGSGSYNEQFF.

The chain couples TRBV19 to TRBJ1-6; TRBD1 is a possible D gene (5 bases). Germline V gene data show CDR1 as LNHDA and CDR2 as SQIVND (reference sequence). Between the trimmed V and J ends, which lost 4 bases and 8 bases, there was a span of 15 bases. CDR3 size: 15 residues. The CDR3 coding sequence is TGTGCCAGTAGTAAATGGACAACTGGGGATTCACCCCTCCACTTT. It encodes CASSKWTTGDSPLHF.

In nucleotides, the CDR3 is TGTGCCAGCAGCGTTATGCCGGGATTAGGTGAAAAACTGTTTTTT. Residues: CASSVMPGLGEKLFF. This chain connects TRBV9 to TRBJ1-4; no firm D call. The CDR3 is made up of 15 amino acids. Germline loops: CDR1 SGDLS, CDR2 YYNGEE. Trimming shortened V by 2 bases and J by 7 bases, and 15 bases separated the two germline ends.

The chain joins TRBV7-8 to TRBJ1-1; tentatively, D is TRBD1 (6 bases). Germline V CDR1 and CDR2: SGHVS, FQNEAQ. Trimming stripped 0 bases from V and 11 bases from J, with 16 bases between. This CDR3 is built from 14 residues. The CDR3 loop reads CASSLAGAPREAFF. The CDR3 coding sequence is TGTGCCAGCAGCTTAGCGGGGGCCCCAAGGGAGGCTTTCTTT. The full variable domain, with the rest looked up from reference TRBV7-8 and TRBJ1-1, is GAGVSQSPRYKVAKRGQDVALRCDPISGHVSLFWYQQALGQGPEFLTYFQNEAQLDKSGLPSDRFFAERPEGSVSTLKIQRTQQEDSAVYLCASSLAGAPREAFFGQGTRLTVV.

The V call is TRBV5-1, the J call TRBJ1-2, with a weak D call TRBD1 (5 bases). CDR3 length: 15 amino acids. CDR1 and CDR2 from the germline V gene are SGHRS and YFSETQ. With 7 bases removed from V and 2 bases from J, the gap between germline ends came to 18 bases. The CDR3 DNA is TGCGCCAGCCGAGCTTGGCCGGGGGACAACTATGGCTACACCTTC. This translates into CASRAWPGDNYGYTF. Full variable domain (remainder filled in from reference TRBV5-1 and TRBJ1-2): KAGVTQTPRYLIKTRGQQVTLSCSPISGHRSVSWYQQTPGQGLQFLFEYFSETQRNKGNFPGRFSGRQFSNSRSEMNVSTLELGDSALYLCASRAWPGDNYGYTFGSGTRLTVV.

The rearrangement links TRBV28 to TRBJ1-3; a possible D gene is TRBD1 (6 bases). Per the germline V gene, CDR1 is MDHEN and CDR2 is SYDVKM. Trimming removed 6 bases from V and 2 bases from J, with 11 bases in between. This CDR3 region has 14 residues. The CDR3 nucleotides read TGTGCCAGCAGGAATACAGGGCCTGGAAACACCATATATTTT. Protein sequence: CASRNTGPGNTIYF.

A word on this clone: Other DNA sequences in the sample encode the same CDR3. The V call is TRBV7-2, the J call TRBJ1-1; the D gene is possibly TRBD1 (5 bases). The germline V gene encodes CDR1 SGHTA and CDR2 FQGNSA. Trimming shortened V by 5 bases and J by 1 base, and 8 bases separated the two germline ends. This CDR3 comprises 13 residues. In DNA form, the CDR3 reads TGTGCCAGCAGCCTAGGACAGAACACTGAAGCTTTCTTT. As protein: CASSLGQNTEAFF.

V is TRBV27 and J is TRBJ1-5, with 12 bases matching TRBD1. CDR1 and CDR2 from the germline V gene are MNHEY and SMNVEV (reference sequence). The ends lost 1 base at V and 1 base at J; junction bases unmatched: 2. The CDR3 is made up of 17 amino acids. This chain's CDR3 is CASSLWDRGLSNQPQHF. The DNA of the CDR3 is TGTGCCAGCAGTTTATGGGACAGGGGGCTCAGCAATCAGCCCCAGCATTTT.

CDR3 DNA: TGCGCCAGCAGCTTGGGGGGGACTAGCGGGAGTGGCGAGCAGTACTTC. Translated: CASSLGGTSGSGEQYF. The V gene is TRBV5-1, the J gene TRBJ2-7, with 14 bases identical to TRBD2. The ends lost 0 bases at V and 6 bases at J; junction bases unmatched: 5. The germline V gene encodes CDR1 SGHRS and CDR2 YFSETQ. The length of the CDR3 is 16 residues. Full variable domain (rest looked up from reference TRBV5-1 and TRBJ2-7): KAGVTQTPRYLIKTRGQQVTLSCSPISGHRSVSWYQQTPGQGLQFLFEYFSETQRNKGNFPGRFSGRQFSNSRSEMNVSTLELGDSALYLCASSLGGTSGSGEQYFGPGTRLTVT.

V and J are TRBV12-3 or TRBV12-4 and TRBJ2-1, with D possibly being TRBD2 (6 bases). The CDR3 loop spans 11 amino acids. V shed 6 bases and J shed 10 bases, with 10 bases lying between them. Here the CDR3 DNA reads TGTGCCAGCAGGAAGGGAGGCGAGCAGTTCTTC. Its translation is CASRKGGEQFF.